The sequence of this TCR beta chain was determined in a study of OX40 agonist ivuxolimab in advanced cancers. Study conclusions and caveats: Researchers did not determine the expanded peripheral T cells' antigen specificity.

Clones were sequenced by immunoSEQ multiplex PCR, and TCRdb holds only the in-frame ones, with some missing. The data hold about 67,000 clones, with more than 75% observed a single time. Regarding this clone: Antigen specificity is unknown.

The V gene's germline CDR1 is SGHRS and CDR2 YFSETQ. The CDR3 spans 16 residues. Trimming pared 0 bases from V and 0 bases from J, leaving 12 bases between. Blood sampling was done at baseline, cycle 4 day 1, and cycle 7 day 1. The TCR comes from an adult with an advanced solid tumor such as melanoma, head and neck, liver or kidney cancer. This specimen was CD4+ or CD8+ T cells sorted from blood, taken in a trial of the OX40 agonist ivuxolimab. The genes are TRBV5-1 and TRBJ1-1; no reliable D call. This CDR3 is CASSLGAANMNTEAFF. Here the CDR3 DNA reads TGCGCCAGCAGCTTGGGAGCGGCTAACATGAACACTGAAGCTTTCTTT.